Given below is one T cell receptor (beta chain) in context. Its antigen is still unknown. No qualities accompany the bases; no much larger clone lies one base away. The donors were healthy, HIV-negative adults who had no recently reported acute infections or vaccinations. Only Caucasian adults living in Nashville, Tennessee, USA were represented among the donors. CD4+ T cells were enriched by magnetic negative selection, after which naive cells were positively selected on CD45RA and the negative fraction was taken as the memory subset. Blood was obtained by leukapheresis, after which PBMCs were separated by Ficoll-Histopaque density gradient centrifugation and cryopreserved in liquid nitrogen vapor phase. Analytical flow cytometry was used to check the purity and quantity of each magnetically sorted T cell population. Genomic DNA was isolated from every sorted fraction and measured by UV absorbance on a Nanodrop 2000c.

This sample is drawn from a study of shared clonotypes between healthy human individuals (TCRdb year 2020). Regarding the complete study: A few men and a couple of women, aged 18 to 49 years, made up the cohort. Leukapheresis yielded between about 0.9 and 10 billion PBMCs per donor. For each donor, CD4 naive and CD4 memory were each given three plates, CD8 naive was given two plates, and CD8 memory was given one plate. Different laboratories and diverse techniques were used to prepare libraries and sequence TCR repertoires, to increase sequencing depth and limit assay-specific biases. The study deeply sequenced blood TCR repertoires of about 5 healthy adults to estimate repertoire size and the extent of clonotype sharing between individuals.

As encoded in the germline V gene, CDR1 is SGHTA while CDR2 is FQGNSA. The CDR3 contains 18 residues, cysteine and phenylalanine counted. The read is trimmed to its CDR3 DNA, 54 bases read in frame from base 1. Here V drops 5 bases and J drops 2 bases, and the junction holds 16 bases not matched to any gene. Using the deep immunoSEQ assay, multiplex PCR amplified TCR CDR3 regions from genomic DNA. Extracted genomic DNA from each cell subset was distributed evenly across all wells of several immunoSEQ 96-well plates, and each plate was treated as a replicate. Each replicate PCR for sorted subsets received around 200 ng genomic DNA, equal to roughly 29,000 T cell genomes. Purified libraries were quantified with a Qubit 3.0 fluorometer, sized on a Bioanalyzer 2100, and re-quantified with the KAPA Library Quantification kit. Each immunoSEQ 96-well plate was sequenced on its own single-read 150-cycle Illumina NextSeq 550 flow cell. The study's processing was this. Because only junctional sequences without quality scores were contained in the immunoSEQ output, filtering matching that applied to full-length reads could not be performed. Sequences were annotated with PyIR, a Python wrapper for IgBLAST v1.9, and V/J genes and CDR3 were assigned using IMGT germline references. Reads were removed for weak V/J assignments (E-value above 1e-6), missing CDR3, stop codons, out-of-frame junctions, or ambiguous translated residues. V3J clonotypes were defined by identical inferred V gene, J gene, and CDR3 amino acid sequence. Percentage overlap between repertoires was calculated by dividing the number of shared unique clonotypes by the size of the smaller repertoire. Richness of each repertoire was evaluated using RTK rarefaction, the Chao1 estimator, and Recon v2.1 estimates of unobserved clonotypes. OLGA was used to compute generation probabilities for all TCRbeta clonotypes that the gDNA method yielded from four donors. TCRdb took this table from immuneACCESS and kept in-frame rearrangements with V and J called. Such tables lack part of the clones; where checked against another copy, unresolved V genes explain under half of the gap, and the rest is unexplained. V and J calls and clone size are given by that table; D and trimming were obtained from the DNA. The sample yields roughly 1,000,000 clones; 75% to 85% were counted once. 0.5% to 0.6% of the sample lies in the top ten.

Findings and caveats that apply to the study as a whole: Across four donors, around 5% of naive CD4, around 3.5% of naive CD8, 2.3% of memory CD4, and roughly 0.4% of memory CD8 clonotypes were shared. Compared with non-shared clonotypes, clonotypes shared by all four sorted-subset donors had higher generation probabilities. Naive subsets generally had larger estimated clonotype richness than memory subsets did. Rarefaction of sorted-subset datasets indicated incomplete sequencing despite the large sequencing depth. Based on pairwise subsampling, the degree of clonotype sharing among donors was expected to be affected by sequencing depth. The small number of donors limited the genetic and exposure-history diversity represented. Sampling was restricted to blood, and TCR repertoires in tissues likely differ from the TCR repertoires found in blood.

Sequenced: memory CD4+ T cells from PBMCs. Sample cell subset or site, as interpreted from the label and publication: CD45RA-negative fraction. The rearranged segments are TRBV7-2 and TRBJ2-3; 7 central bases correspond to TRBD2. This clonotype originated in a man aged 18 to 29 in good health. Some clones in this sample may be carry-over from other donors' samples. The DNA sequence is as follows: TGTGCCAGCAGCCAGGGAGGGGCGGCACCAGCATTCACAGATACGCAGTATTTT. It translates as CASSQGGAAPAFTDTQYF.